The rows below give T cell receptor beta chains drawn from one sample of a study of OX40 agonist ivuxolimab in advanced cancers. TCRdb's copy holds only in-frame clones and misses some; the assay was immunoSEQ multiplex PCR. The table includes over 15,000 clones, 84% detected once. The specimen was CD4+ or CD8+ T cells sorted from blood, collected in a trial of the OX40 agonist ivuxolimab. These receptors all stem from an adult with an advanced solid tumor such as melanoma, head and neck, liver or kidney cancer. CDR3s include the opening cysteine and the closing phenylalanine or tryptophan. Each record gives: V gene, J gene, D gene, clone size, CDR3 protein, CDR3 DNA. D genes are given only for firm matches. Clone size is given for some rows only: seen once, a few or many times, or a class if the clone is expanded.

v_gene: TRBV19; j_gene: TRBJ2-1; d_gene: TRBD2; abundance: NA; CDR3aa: CASSLLAGGVYNEQFF; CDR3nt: TGTGCCAGTAGTTTACTAGCGGGCGGGGTCTACAATGAGCAGTTCTTC
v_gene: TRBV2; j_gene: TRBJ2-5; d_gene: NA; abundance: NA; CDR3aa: CASKDEETQYF; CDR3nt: TGTGCCAGCAAGGACGAAGAGACCCAGTACTTC
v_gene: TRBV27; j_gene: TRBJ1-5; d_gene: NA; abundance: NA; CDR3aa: CASSFGGNSNQPQHF; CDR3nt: TGTGCCAGCAGTTTCGGGGGAAATAGCAATCAGCCCCAGCATTTT
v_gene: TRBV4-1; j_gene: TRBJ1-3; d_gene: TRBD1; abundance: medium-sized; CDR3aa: CASSQTGAVGNTIYF; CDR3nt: TGCGCCAGCAGCCAGACAGGGGCCGTTGGAAACACCATATATTTT
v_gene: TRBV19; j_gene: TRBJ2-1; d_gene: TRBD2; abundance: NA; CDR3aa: CASSIGEVAGGYEQFF; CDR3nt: TGTGCCAGTAGTATAGGGGAAGTAGCGGGAGGTTACGAGCAGTTCTTC
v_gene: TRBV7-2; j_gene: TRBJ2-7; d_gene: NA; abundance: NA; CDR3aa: CASSLGRTYEQYF; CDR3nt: TGTGCCAGCAGCTTAGGGAGAACCTACGAGCAGTACTTC
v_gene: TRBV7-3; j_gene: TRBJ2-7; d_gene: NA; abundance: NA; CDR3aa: CASSLAADVGEQYF; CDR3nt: TGTGCCAGCAGCTTAGCAGCGGACGTGGGTGAGCAGTACTTC
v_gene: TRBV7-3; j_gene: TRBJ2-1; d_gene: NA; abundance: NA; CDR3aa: CASRMDSNEQFF; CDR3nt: TGTGCCAGCAGGATGGACTCAAATGAGCAGTTCTTC
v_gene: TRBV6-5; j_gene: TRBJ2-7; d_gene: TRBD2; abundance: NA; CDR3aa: CASARFSGGPYEQYF; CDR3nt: TGTGCCAGCGCTAGATTTAGCGGGGGCCCCTACGAGCAGTACTTC
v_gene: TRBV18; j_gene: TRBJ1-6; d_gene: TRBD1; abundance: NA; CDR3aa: CASSPPGQPDNSPLHF; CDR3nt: TGTGCCAGCTCACCACCGGGACAGCCTGATAATTCACCCCTCCACTTT
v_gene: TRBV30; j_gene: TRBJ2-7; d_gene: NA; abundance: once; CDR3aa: CAWSLSMGYEQYF; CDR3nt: TGTGCCTGGAGTCTCTCCATGGGCTACGAGCAGTACTTC
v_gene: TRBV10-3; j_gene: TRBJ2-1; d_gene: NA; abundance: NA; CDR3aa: CAITGDSKYNEQFF; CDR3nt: TGTGCCATCACAGGAGACTCGAAGTACAATGAGCAGTTCTTC
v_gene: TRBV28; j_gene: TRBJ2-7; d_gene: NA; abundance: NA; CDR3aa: CASSFLRQVNSYEQYF; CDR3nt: TGTGCCAGCAGTTTCCTAAGACAGGTTAATTCCTACGAGCAGTACTTC
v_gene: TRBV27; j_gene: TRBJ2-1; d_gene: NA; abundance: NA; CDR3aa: CASSNLRDIDNEQFF; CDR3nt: TGTGCCAGCAGTAATTTGCGGGATATTGACAATGAGCAGTTCTTC
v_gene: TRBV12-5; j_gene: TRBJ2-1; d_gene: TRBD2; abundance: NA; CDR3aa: CASGSTSGSSDEQFF; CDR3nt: TGTGCTAGTGGTTCCACTAGCGGGAGTTCCGATGAGCAGTTCTTC
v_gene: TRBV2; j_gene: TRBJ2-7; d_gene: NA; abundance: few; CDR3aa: CASGDSGYEQYF; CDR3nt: TGTGCCAGCGGAGACAGCGGCTACGAGCAGTACTTC
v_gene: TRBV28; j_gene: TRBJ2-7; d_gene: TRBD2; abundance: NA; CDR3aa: CASNGLGGEQYF; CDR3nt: TGTGCCAGCAACGGACTCGGGGGGGAGCAGTACTTC
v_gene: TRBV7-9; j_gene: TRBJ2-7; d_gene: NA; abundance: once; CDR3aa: CASSPGTYEQYF; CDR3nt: TGTGCCAGCAGCCCCGGCACCTACGAGCAGTACTTC
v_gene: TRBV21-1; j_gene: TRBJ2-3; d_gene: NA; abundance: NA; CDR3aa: CASSKLAGGATDTQYF; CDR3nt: TGTGCCAGCAGCAAACTGGCGGGAGGGGCCACAGATACGCAGTATTTT
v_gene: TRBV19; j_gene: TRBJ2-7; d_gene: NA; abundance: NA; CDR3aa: CASSIGPGAYEQYF; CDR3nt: TGTGCCAGTAGTATAGGCCCGGGGGCCTACGAGCAGTACTTC
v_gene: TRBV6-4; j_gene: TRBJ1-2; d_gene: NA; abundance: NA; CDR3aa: CASSDRRGGYTF; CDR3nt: TGTGCCAGCAGTGATCGGAGGGGTGGCTACACCTTC
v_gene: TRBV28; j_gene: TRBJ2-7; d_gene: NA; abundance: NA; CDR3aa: CASQGGREQYF; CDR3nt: TGTGCCAGTCAGGGTGGGCGGGAGCAGTACTTC
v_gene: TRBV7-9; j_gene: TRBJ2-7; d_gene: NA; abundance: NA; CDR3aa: CASSSGRFYEQYF; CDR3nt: TGTGCCAGCAGCTCTGGACGGTTCTACGAGCAGTACTTC
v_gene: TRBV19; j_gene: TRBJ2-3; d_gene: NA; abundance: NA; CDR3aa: CASSIEPDTQYF; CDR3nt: TGTGCCAGTAGTATAGAACCAGATACGCAGTATTTT
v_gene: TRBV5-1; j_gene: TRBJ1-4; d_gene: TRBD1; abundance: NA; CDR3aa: CASSDGTASLSTNEKLFF; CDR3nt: TGCGCCAGCAGCGACGGGACAGCTAGTCTCTCAACTAATGAAAAACTGTTTTTT
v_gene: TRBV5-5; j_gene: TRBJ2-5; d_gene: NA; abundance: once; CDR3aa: CASSFGGETQYF; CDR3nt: TGTGCCAGCAGCTTCGGGGGCGAGACCCAGTACTTC
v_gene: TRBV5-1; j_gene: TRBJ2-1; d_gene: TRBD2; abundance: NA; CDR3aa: CASTYTSGLAEYNEQFF; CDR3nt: TGCGCCAGCACCTATACTTCGGGACTAGCGGAATACAATGAGCAGTTCTTC
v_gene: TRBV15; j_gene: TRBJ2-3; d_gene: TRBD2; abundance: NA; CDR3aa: CATSRVAAGDASQYF; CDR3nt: TGTGCCACCAGCAGAGTAGCAGCGGGAGACGCTTCGCAGTATTTT
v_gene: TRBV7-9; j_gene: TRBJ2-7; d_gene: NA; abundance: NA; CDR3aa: CASSLNRLDEQYF; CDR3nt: TGTGCCAGCAGCTTAAACAGGTTAGACGAGCAGTACTTC
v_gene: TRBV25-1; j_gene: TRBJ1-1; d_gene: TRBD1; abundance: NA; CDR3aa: CASRRQGNTEAFF; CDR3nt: TGTGCCAGCAGGAGACAGGGAAACACTGAAGCTTTCTTT
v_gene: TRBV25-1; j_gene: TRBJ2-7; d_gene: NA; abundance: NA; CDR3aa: CASSELGSGSYEQYF; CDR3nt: TGTGCCAGCAGTGAATTGGGTTCCGGGTCCTACGAGCAGTACTTC
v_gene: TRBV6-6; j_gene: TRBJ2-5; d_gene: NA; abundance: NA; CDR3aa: CASSYSTAYQETQYF; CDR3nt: TGTGCCAGCAGTTACTCGACAGCGTACCAAGAGACCCAGTACTTC
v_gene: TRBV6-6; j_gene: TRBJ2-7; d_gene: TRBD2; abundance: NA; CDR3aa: CASRTGTSGSYEQYF; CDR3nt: TGTGCCAGCAGAACCGGGACTAGCGGCTCCTACGAGCAGTACTTC
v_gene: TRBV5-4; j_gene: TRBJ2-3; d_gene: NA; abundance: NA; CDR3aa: CASSLSTTSTDTQYF; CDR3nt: TGTGCCAGCAGCTTGAGCACAACTAGCACAGATACGCAGTATTTT
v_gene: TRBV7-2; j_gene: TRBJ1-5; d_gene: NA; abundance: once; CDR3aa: CASSFRTVYSNQPQHF; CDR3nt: TGTGCCAGCAGCTTTAGGACGGTTTATAGCAATCAGCCCCAGCATTTT
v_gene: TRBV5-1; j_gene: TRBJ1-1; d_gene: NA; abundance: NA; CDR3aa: CASSPGQGNTEAFF; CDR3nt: TGCGCCAGCAGCCCTGGGCAAGGGAACACTGAAGCTTTCTTT
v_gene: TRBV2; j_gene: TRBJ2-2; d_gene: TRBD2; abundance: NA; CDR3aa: CASRAGTSGRAGGELFF; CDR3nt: TGTGCCAGCAGGGCCGGGACTAGCGGGAGAGCCGGCGGGGAGCTGTTTTTT
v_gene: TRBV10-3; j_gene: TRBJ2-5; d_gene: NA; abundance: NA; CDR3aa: CAIGQETQYF; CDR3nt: TGTGCCATCGGTCAAGAGACCCAGTACTTC
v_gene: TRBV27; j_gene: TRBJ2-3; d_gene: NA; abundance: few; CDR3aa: CASSSPSSASTDTQYF; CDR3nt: TGTGCCAGCAGCTCCCCGTCTAGCGCGAGCACAGATACGCAGTATTTT
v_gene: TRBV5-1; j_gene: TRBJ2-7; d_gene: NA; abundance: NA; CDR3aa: CASRLAGSYEQYF; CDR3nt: TGCGCCAGCAGACTAGCTGGGTCCTACGAGCAGTACTTC
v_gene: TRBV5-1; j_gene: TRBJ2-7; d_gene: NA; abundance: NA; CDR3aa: CASSLGGGLTYEQYF; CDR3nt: TGCGCCAGCAGCTTGGGGGGCGGATTAACCTACGAGCAGTACTTC